What follows are 18 T cell receptor beta chains derived from one specimen sequenced in a study of CD8+CD57+ T cells in acquired aplastic anemia. Patients picked for sequencing had shown CD8+CD57+ cell expansion detected by flow cytometry. Genomic DNA, the template, was used for profiling of the TCR beta VDJ and CDR3. One entry per CDR3 protein results from TCRdb running MiXCR on the reads. The sample has 120,000 or so distinct CDR3 sequences; approximately 36% are singletons. Sequencing was performed on sorted CD4+, CD8+, or CD8+CD57+ T cells (not recorded which) from PBMCs. These receptors were taken from a human donor with aplastic anemia.

This clonotype was observed many times. The V gene is TRBV20-1, the J gene TRBJ2-7, with D possibly matching TRBD2 (6 bases). The CDR3 totals 12 residues. Per the germline V gene, CDR1 is DFQATT and CDR2 is SNEGSKA (reference sequence). Deletions cut 7 bases from V and 3 bases from J, with 13 bases between. CDR3 bases: TGCAGTGTCTCGGGACTGTACTACGAGCAGTACTTC. Protein product: CSVSGLYYEQYF.

This clonotype was picked up many times. This chain links TRBV5-5 with TRBJ1-1; D call uncertain. V lost 0 bases to trimming and J lost 2 bases, with 5 bases between them. The CDR3 loop spans 13 amino acids. CDR1 is SGHKS and CDR2 is YYEKEE in the germline V gene (reference sequence). As DNA, the CDR3 is TGTGCCAGCAGCTTGGATGTAAACACTGAAGCTTTCTTT. It translates to CASSLDVNTEAFF.

This clonotype was seen ten or more times. The CDR3 coding sequence is TGTGCCAGCAGCATTGCCCTGACAGATAGCAATCAGCCCCAGCATTTT. Residues: CASSIALTDSNQPQHF. The chain combines TRBV12-3 or TRBV12-4 with TRBJ1-5; perhaps TRBD1 as D (5 bases). The V gene lost 6 bases and the J gene lost 0 bases, with 15 bases spanning the gap. This CDR3 comprises 16 residues.

This clonotype appeared many times. The J gene is TRBJ1-1, the V gene TRBV6-5, with a weak D call TRBD1 (5 bases). The CDR3 sequence is 13 residues long. The V and J ends lost 10 bases and 2 bases respectively, with 14 bases between them. The V gene's germline CDR1 is MNHEY and CDR2 SVGAGI. DNA of the CDR3: TGTGCCATTCGATCGGGACTTAACACTGAAGCTTTCTTT. It encodes CAIRSGLNTEAFF.

This clonotype is deemed medium-sized. V gene TRBV10-3 combines with J gene TRBJ2-5, with 11 bases lining up with TRBD1. The length of the CDR3 is 14 residues. The germline CDR1 and CDR2 sequences are ENHRY and SYGVKD. The trim removed 10 bases at V and 4 bases at J, leaving 8 bases unmatched. CDR3 region: CATYPGTGGETQYF. CDR3 nucleotides: TGTGCCACTTACCCCGGGACAGGGGGAGAGACCCAGTACTTC.

This clonotype appeared many times. This rearrangement joins TRBV5-1 to TRBJ2-1; 10 bases align to TRBD2. V was pared by 1 base and J by 9 bases, with 4 bases of the junction left unmatched. The CDR3 is 14 residues long. Germline V gene data show CDR1 as SGHRS and CDR2 as YFSETQ. The CDR3 bases are TGCGCCAGCAGCTTGCCTAGCGGGGGCGGTGAGCAGTTCTTC. It specifies CASSLPSGGGEQFF.

The rearrangement joins TRBV3-1 to TRBJ2-2; TRBD1 is a possible D gene (6 bases). The CDR3 contains 16 residues. Germline CDR1 is LGHDT and CDR2 is YNNKEL (reference sequence). V was clipped by 3 bases and J by 3 bases, with 14 bases between them. The CDR3 protein is CASSQFRDTYTGELFF. The CDR3 DNA sequence: TGTGCCAGCAGCCAGTTCCGGGACACCTACACCGGGGAGCTGTTTTTT.

This clonotype was counted many times. The genes are TRBV5-1 and TRBJ2-3; no firm D call. With 4 bases removed from V and 2 bases from J, the gap between germline ends came to 5 bases. Germline V gives CDR1 SGHRS, CDR2 YFSETQ. This CDR3 region has 12 residues. The CDR3 bases are TGCGCCAGCAGCGCCACCACAGATACGCAGTATTTT. Its protein is CASSATTDTQYF.

This clonotype was detected ten times or more. The genes are TRBV6-2 or TRBV6-3 and TRBJ1-5; perhaps TRBD1 as D (6 bases). The CDR3 extends over 14 amino acids. With 2 bases removed from V and 7 bases from J, the gap between germline ends came to 12 bases. Germline CDR1 MNHEY, CDR2 SVGEGT. DNA of the CDR3: TGTGCCAGCAGTTACGTACAGGGCTCCCAGCCCCAGCATTTT. Translating gives CASSYVQGSQPQHF.

On this clonotype: A read error may account for a junction end that differs from germline. This chain joins TRBV6-1 and TRBJ1-1, with D possibly matching TRBD1 (6 bases). The germline CDR1 and CDR2 sequences are MNHNS and SASEGT. This CDR3 has 14 residues. In nucleotides, the CDR3 is TGTGCCTGCAGTGGGGGCGGGTCGGGCACTGAAGCTTTCTTT. This sequence encodes CACSGGGSGTEAFF.

The chain couples TRBV7-9 to TRBJ1-2; TRBD1 might be the D (6 bases). CDR3 length: 14 amino acids. Deletions cut 5 bases from V and 2 bases from J, with 12 bases between. The germline V gene has CDR1 SEHNR and CDR2 FQNEAQ (reference sequence). The CDR3 nucleotides read TGTGCCAGCAGCGCCTGGGACATAAACTATGGCTACACCTTC. As protein: CASSAWDINYGYTF.

This clonotype was counted ten times or more. The genes are TRBV20-1 and TRBJ2-3, with 7 bases identical to TRBD2. Per germline, CDR1 DFQATT and CDR2 SNEGSKA (reference sequence). The J segment lost 6 bases and the V segment lost 5 bases, leaving 8 bases of the junction unmatched. This CDR3 spans 13 amino acids. Here the CDR3 reads CSALGGRGDTQYF. CDR3 DNA: TGCAGTGCTCTCGGGGGGAGGGGTGATACGCAGTATTTT.

This clonotype was counted ten times or more. V usage is TRBV12-3 or TRBV12-4 and J usage is TRBJ1-5; D is possibly TRBD1 (5 bases). Trimming removed 2 bases from V and 6 bases from J, with 11 bases in between. There are 14 residues in the CDR3. Written as DNA, the CDR3 is TGTGCCAGCAGTTTAAGGAGGGGCGGTCAGCCCCAGCATTTT. Its translation is CASSLRRGGQPQHF.

The V call is TRBV19, the J call TRBJ1-5, with 7 bases lining up with TRBD1. The germline CDR1 and CDR2 sequences are LNHDA and SQIVND (reference sequence). This CDR3 has 16 residues. The V gene end was trimmed by 3 bases and the J gene end by 2 bases; junction bases not matched to a gene: 7. CDR3 nucleotide sequence: TGTGCCAGTAGTATTATGGGGCAGGGGGGCAATCAGCCCCAGCATTTT. Translated: CASSIMGQGGNQPQHF.

The chain links TRBV5-6 to TRBJ1-6; 8 positions agree with TRBD1. Losses at the gene ends were 2 bases for V and 0 bases for J; bases not matched to a gene: 4. Germline CDR1 SGHDT, CDR2 YYEEEE. The length of the CDR3 is 17 residues. CDR3 sequence (DNA): TGTGCCAGCAGCTTCCGGGACAGGAGCTCCTATAATTCACCCCTCCACTTT. Protein sequence: CASSFRDRSSYNSPLHF.

V and J are TRBV15 and TRBJ2-5, with a possible D match to TRBD2 (5 bases). V was shortened by 0 bases and J by 4 bases, with 15 bases between the two germline ends. This CDR3 is 16 amino acids long. Per germline, CDR1 LNHNV and CDR2 YYDKDF (reference sequence). The CDR3 region has the DNA TGTGCCACCAGCAGAGATCCAATCGGGGAAAGAGAGACCCAGTACTTC. Residues: CATSRDPIGERETQYF.

With regard to this clonotype: A read error may be the cause here, since a much bigger clone is one base away. V gene TRBV6-5 combines with J gene TRBJ2-2; no clear D. The germline V gene has CDR1 MNHEY and CDR2 SVGAGI. The CDR3 spans 15 residues. V was cut by 6 bases and J by 5 bases, with 16 bases left in between. The CDR3 DNA reads TGTGCCAGCAGCTACGACCAGCCCCCAACCGGGGAGCTGTTTTTT. It translates to CASSYDQPPTGELFF.

This clonotype has ten or more counts. J is TRBJ2-7 and V is TRBV2, with 7 bases that match TRBD1. V gave up 2 bases and J gave up 0 bases; unmatched junction bases: 4. Germline V gives CDR1 SNHLY, CDR2 FYNNEI. The CDR3 is 15 residues long. This chain's CDR3 is CASSERDRFSYEQYF. The CDR3 DNA reads TGTGCCAGCAGTGAAAGGGACAGATTCTCCTACGAGCAGTACTTC. Complete variable domain (other parts from reference TRBV2 and TRBJ2-7): EPEVTQTPSHQVTQMGQEVILRCVPISNHLYFYWYRQILGQKVEFLVSFYNNEISEKSEIFDDQFSVERPDGSNFTLKIRSTKLEDSAMYFCASSERDRFSYEQYFGPGTRLTVT.